Below are 5 T cell receptor beta chains sequenced from a single sample in a study of spatial heterogeneity in lung cancer. Time point meaning: sample taken at primary tumor resection. TCRdb fed the 5' RACE reads into MiXCR, producing one record per CDR3 protein. The data show 7,600 or so distinct CDR3 sequences, with 5.5% to 8% seen just once and 60% to 85% held by the top ten. This specimen consisted of PBMCs, obtained at surgery. These receptors were taken from a male donor with early-stage non-small cell lung cancer.

The table lists this clonotype with a few counts. This rearrangement joins TRBV10-3 to TRBJ1-1; D possibly corresponds to TRBD1 (6 bases). This CDR3 is built from 13 residues. V lost 6 bases and J 1 base, leaving 9 bases between the germline ends. Per germline, CDR1 ENHRY and CDR2 SYGVKD. CDR3 in DNA: TGTGCCATCAGCTTACAGGGGAACACTGAAGCTTTCTTT. This codes for CAISLQGNTEAFF.

In its sample, this clonotype was seen many times. The chain recombines TRBV20-1 with TRBJ2-3; 12 bases are a match to TRBD2. V lost 3 bases to trimming and J lost 0 bases; unmatched junction nucleotides: 7. CDR1 and CDR2 from the germline V gene are DFQATT and SNEGSKA (reference sequence). CDR3 length: 17 amino acids. The CDR3 bases are TGCAGTGCTAGGACATCAGGACTAGCGGGGAGCACAGATACGCAGTATTTT. This encodes CSARTSGLAGSTDTQYF.

This clonotype came up many times. This sequence joins TRBV5-1 and TRBJ2-7, with TRBD2 matching 11 bases. With 0 bases clipped from V and 4 bases from J, the junction kept 6 bases outside the gene matches. This CDR3 region has 16 residues. The germline V gene encodes CDR1 SGHRS and CDR2 YFSETQ. CDR3 in amino acids: CASSLEVAGGPYEQYF. Here the CDR3 DNA reads TGCGCCAGCAGCTTGGAGGTAGCGGGAGGGCCGTACGAGCAGTACTTC.

This clonotype was found a few times. The gene calls are TRBV6-2 or TRBV6-3 and TRBJ2-7, with no clear D. The CDR3 sequence is 12 residues long. Trimming pared 4 bases from V and 2 bases from J, leaving 6 bases between. Germline V CDR1 and CDR2: MNHEY, SVGEGT. CDR3 loop: CASSSTTYEQYF. In DNA, the CDR3 is TGTGCCAGCAGTTCCACAACCTACGAGCAGTACTTC.

This clonotype was counted at least ten times. The chain couples TRBV20-1 to TRBJ2-5, with D tentatively TRBD2 (5 bases). Per the germline V gene, CDR1 is DFQATT and CDR2 is SNEGSKA (reference sequence). Trimming removed 5 bases from V and 2 bases from J, with 21 bases in between. There are 16 residues in the CDR3. The CDR3: CSAAPLDRSGQETQYF. The DNA of the CDR3 is TGCAGTGCTGCGCCATTGGATCGGTCGGGGCAAGAGACCCAGTACTTC.